One TCR beta chain is described in this entry. Antigen specificity is unknown. At one of its ends the junction is not consistent with the germline gene, which may arise from a read error. TCRdb independently ran MiXCR on the reads; one entry per CDR3 protein. This sample has around 900,000 distinct CDR3 sequences, with approximately 31% found just once. The data originate from a study of T cell repertoires in cytomegalovirus infection. Study summary: Peptides in the study included HLA-C-restricted and HLA-B-restricted CMV epitopes. Shared public TCR beta signatures pointed to both CMV infection and a matching HLA type. Whole-study findings and limits: Cumulative public TCR beta family frequency identified carriers of CMV plus the relevant HLA. HLA-C-restricted CMV clonotypes gave the most frequent clonotype in two of eight donors.

The CDR3 consists of 15 residues. Material: cultured CD8+ T cells from PBMCs, obtained from culture after CMV antigen stimulation. This clonotype originated in a human donor in good health (CMV status not recorded). Some clones in this sample may be carry-over from other donors' samples. The rearrangement joins TRBV5-3 to TRBJ1-2; D is undetermined. Being an ORF, TRBV5-3 has a function that is uncertain. The CDR3 sequence is CASSFSGEDFYGYTF. The CDR3 coding sequence is TGTGCCAGCAGCTTCTCGGGAGAGGATTTTTATGGCTACACCTTC.